Each of the 19 T cell receptor beta chains below was sequenced from the same sample in a study of monozygotic twins with inflammatory bowel disease. TCRdb reprocessed the 5' RACE reads; each CDR3 protein has one entry and no DNA is given. Recorded here are over 350,000 distinct CDR3 sequences; the top ten clones represent about 2.5%. Sequenced: blood. These receptors were taken from a human donor with ulcerative colitis or Crohn's disease, or a healthy co-twin of an affected twin (not recorded which).

V and J are TRBV14 and TRBJ1-6. CDR1 SGHDN and CDR2 FVKESK come from the germline V gene. This CDR3 is 15 amino acids long. CDR3 protein: CASSQDGRGNSPLHF.

CDR3 loop: CASSQEDRGLSYEQYF. The chain recombines TRBV4-2 with TRBJ2-7; checking the TCRdb D call of TRBD1 is not possible without DNA. Germline loops: CDR1 LGHNA, CDR2 YNFKEQ. The CDR3 totals 16 residues.

V is TRBV12-3 or TRBV12-4 and J is TRBJ2-7. The CDR3 consists of 12 residues. This chain's CDR3 is CASSQLTYEQYF.

The genes are TRBV6-5 and TRBJ2-7; TCRdb selects TRBD1, and the lack of DNA leaves this call unchecked. Per germline, CDR1 MNHEY and CDR2 SVGAGI. CDR3 length: 15 amino acids. The CDR3 sequence: CASSYSSGKGYEQYF.

The V call is TRBV27, the J call TRBJ1-5; the TRBD1 assignment by TCRdb is unverifiable without DNA. This CDR3 has 19 residues. Germline loops: CDR1 MNHEY, CDR2 SMNVEV (reference sequence). CDR3 sequence reads: CASSLSPGTGLYSNQPQHF.

The chain uses TRBV28 and TRBJ2-1; the TCRdb call, TRBD1, lacks DNA for checking. The CDR3 has 16 residues. In germline, CDR1 is MDHEN, CDR2 SYDVKM. Here the CDR3 reads CASSFFSGQGRGEQFF.

The J gene is TRBJ2-1, the V gene TRBV5-4; the D call from TCRdb, TRBD2, cannot be confirmed without DNA. Germline V CDR1 and CDR2: SGHNT, YYREEE (reference sequence). CDR3 length equals 15 residues. CDR3 loop: CSSSPMAGGPNEQFF.

This chain connects TRBV27 to TRBJ2-7; TCRdb's assignment of TRBD1 cannot be checked, as there is no DNA. Germline V lookup: CDR1 MNHEY, CDR2 SMNVEV (reference sequence). The CDR3 sequence is 16 residues long. The chain's CDR3 is CASSPRIDTGSYEQYF.

The chain has TRBV20-1 and TRBJ2-7; TCRdb calls TRBD1, which cannot be checked without DNA. This CDR3 is built from 14 residues. From germline, CDR1 is DFQATT and CDR2 SNEGSKA (reference sequence). CDR3: CSVITGTGGHEQYF.

The rearrangement joins TRBV2 to TRBJ2-5; TCRdb's D gene call, TRBD1, goes unchecked for lack of DNA. CDR1 is SNHLY, CDR2 FYNNEI, per germline. This CDR3 has 12 residues. The CDR3 sequence: CASRQGGETQYF.

The chain recombines TRBV20-1 with TRBJ2-5; the TCRdb D gene call, TRBD2, has no DNA to confirm it. The CDR3 consists of 12 residues. Germline CDR1 is DFQATT and CDR2 is SNEGSKA (reference sequence). Here the CDR3 reads CSARGELETQYF.

The chain links TRBV7-9 to TRBJ1-1. The CDR3 spans 14 residues. Germline V gene sequence: CDR1 SEHNR, CDR2 FQNEAQ (reference sequence). CDR3 residues: CASSLAGGRTEAFF.

The chain is built from TRBV9 and TRBJ2-1; the TCRdb D gene call, TRBD1, has no DNA to confirm it. Germline CDR1 SGDLS, CDR2 YYNGEE. CDR3 length: 16 amino acids. The CDR3 sequence: CASSVSSGGAENEQFF.

The chain employs TRBV28 and TRBJ2-5; TCRdb gives TRBD2 as the D gene, but with no DNA this cannot be confirmed. The CDR3 is 14 residues long. The germline CDR1 and CDR2 sequences are MDHEN and SYDVKM. The CDR3 here is CASSLVAAEETQYF.

The rearrangement joins TRBV3-1 to TRBJ1-2; TCRdb's D call of TRBD1 is untestable without DNA. CDR1 LGHDT and CDR2 YNNKEL come from the germline V gene (reference sequence). The CDR3 covers 17 residues. The CDR3: CASSQDWGLMMNYGYTF.

J is TRBJ1-4 and V is TRBV7-9. Per germline, CDR1 SEHNR and CDR2 FQNEAQ (reference sequence). This CDR3 spans 16 amino acids. CDR3 residues: CASSSGALGTNEKLFF. Full variable domain (rest looked up from reference TRBV7-9 and TRBJ1-4): DTGVSQNPRHKITKRGQNVTFRCDPISEHNRLYWYRQTLGQGPEFLTYFQNEAQLEKSRLLSDRFSAERPKGSFSTLEIQRTEQGDSAMYLCASSSGALGTNEKLFFGSGTQLSVL.

This chain uses TRBV7-9 with TRBJ2-2; TCRdb indicates TRBD1, and absent DNA this call remains unverified. CDR3 length: 13 amino acids. The V gene's germline CDR1 is SEHNR and CDR2 FQNEAQ (reference sequence). The CDR3 here is CASSHGTGMELFF.

The chain has TRBV20-1 and TRBJ2-7; no DNA is available, so the TRBD1 call from TCRdb remains unchecked. This CDR3 contains 13 residues. Germline CDR1 reads DFQATT; CDR2 reads SNEGSKA (reference sequence). CDR3 residues: CSASPGGAYEQYF.

V gene TRBV12-3 or TRBV12-4 combines with J gene TRBJ2-6. This CDR3 is 17 amino acids long. The CDR3 sequence is CASSSPGLDSGANVLTF.